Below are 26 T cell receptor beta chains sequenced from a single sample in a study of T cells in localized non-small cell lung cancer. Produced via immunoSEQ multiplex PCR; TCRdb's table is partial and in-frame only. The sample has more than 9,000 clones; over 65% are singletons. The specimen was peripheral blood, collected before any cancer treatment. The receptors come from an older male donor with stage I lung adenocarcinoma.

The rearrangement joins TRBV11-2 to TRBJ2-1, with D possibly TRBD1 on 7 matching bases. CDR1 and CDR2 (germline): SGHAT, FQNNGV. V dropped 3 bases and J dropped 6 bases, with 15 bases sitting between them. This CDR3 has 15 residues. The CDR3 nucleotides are TGTGCCAGCAGCTTTCCAGGGGGGTTTACCAATGAGCAGTTCTTC. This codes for CASSFPGGFTNEQFF.

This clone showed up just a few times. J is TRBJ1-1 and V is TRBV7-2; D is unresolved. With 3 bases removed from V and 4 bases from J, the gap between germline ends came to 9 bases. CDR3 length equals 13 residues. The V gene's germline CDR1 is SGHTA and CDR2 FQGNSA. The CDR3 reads CASSFAVSTEAFF. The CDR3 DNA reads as TGTGCCAGCAGCTTCGCAGTTTCCACTGAAGCTTTCTTT.

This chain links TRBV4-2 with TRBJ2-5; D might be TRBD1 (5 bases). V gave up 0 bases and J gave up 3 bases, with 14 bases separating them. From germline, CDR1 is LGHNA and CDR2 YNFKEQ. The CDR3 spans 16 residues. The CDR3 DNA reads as TGTGCCAGCAGCCAAGAAGTGCAGGGAACCAAAGAGACCCAGTACTTC. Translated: CASSQEVQGTKETQYF.

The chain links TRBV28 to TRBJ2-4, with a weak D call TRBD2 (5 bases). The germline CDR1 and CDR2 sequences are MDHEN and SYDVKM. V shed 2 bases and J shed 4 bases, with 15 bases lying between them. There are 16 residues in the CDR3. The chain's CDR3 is CASSLTPRGGKNIQYF. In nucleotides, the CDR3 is TGTGCCAGCAGTTTAACGCCCCGGGGTGGAAAAAACATTCAGTACTTC. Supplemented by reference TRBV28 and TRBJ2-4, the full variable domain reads DVKVTQSSRYLVKRTGEKVFLECVQDMDHENMFWYRQDPGLGLRLIYFSYDVKMKEKGDIPEGYSVSREKKERFSLILESASTNQTSMYLCASSLTPRGGKNIQYFGAGTRLSVL.

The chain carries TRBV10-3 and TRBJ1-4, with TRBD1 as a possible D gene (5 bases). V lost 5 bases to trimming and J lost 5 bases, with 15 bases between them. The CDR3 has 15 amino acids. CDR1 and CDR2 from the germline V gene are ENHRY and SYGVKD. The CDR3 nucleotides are TGTGCCATCAGTAAAACCGGGACCGAGAATGAAAAACTGTTTTTT. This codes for CAISKTGTENEKLFF.

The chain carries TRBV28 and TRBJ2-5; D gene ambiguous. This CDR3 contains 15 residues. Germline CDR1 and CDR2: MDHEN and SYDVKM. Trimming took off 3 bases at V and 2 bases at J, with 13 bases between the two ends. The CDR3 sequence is CASSFFSLRQETQYF. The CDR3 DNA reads TGTGCCAGCAGTTTTTTCTCCTTGCGGCAAGAGACCCAGTACTTC.

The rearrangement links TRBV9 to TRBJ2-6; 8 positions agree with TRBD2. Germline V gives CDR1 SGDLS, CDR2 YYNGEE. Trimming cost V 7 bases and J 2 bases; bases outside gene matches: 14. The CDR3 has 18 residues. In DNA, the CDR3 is TGTGCCAGCCGAGCGGGGGCCAATGTGGGCGCTGGGGCCAACGTCCTGACTTTC. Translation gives CASRAGANVGAGANVLTF. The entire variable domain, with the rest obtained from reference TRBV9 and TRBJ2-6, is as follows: DSGVTQTPKHLITATGQRVTLRCSPRSGDLSVYWYQQSLDQGLQFLIQYYNGEERAKGNILERFSAQQFPDLHSELNLSSLELGDSALYFCASRAGANVGAGANVLTFGAGSRLTVL.

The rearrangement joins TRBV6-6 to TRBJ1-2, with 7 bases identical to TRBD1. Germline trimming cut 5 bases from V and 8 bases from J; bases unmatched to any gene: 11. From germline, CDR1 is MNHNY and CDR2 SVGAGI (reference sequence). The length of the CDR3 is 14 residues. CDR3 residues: CASSRQGGSKGYTF. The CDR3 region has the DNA TGTGCCAGCAGTCGACAGGGAGGGTCGAAGGGCTACACCTTC.

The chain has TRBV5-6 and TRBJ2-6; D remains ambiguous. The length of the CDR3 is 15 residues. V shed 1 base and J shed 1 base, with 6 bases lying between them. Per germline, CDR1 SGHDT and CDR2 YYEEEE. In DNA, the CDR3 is TGTGCCAGCAGCTTGTATAGTTCTGGGGCCAACGTCCTGACTTTC. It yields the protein CASSLYSSGANVLTF.

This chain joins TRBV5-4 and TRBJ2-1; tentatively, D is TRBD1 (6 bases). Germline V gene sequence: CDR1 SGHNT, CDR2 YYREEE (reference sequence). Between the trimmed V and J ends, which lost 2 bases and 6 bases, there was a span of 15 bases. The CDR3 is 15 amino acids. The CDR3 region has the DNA TGTGCCAGCAGCTTTGCCTCCGGGACACCCAATGAGCAGTTCTTC. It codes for CASSFASGTPNEQFF.

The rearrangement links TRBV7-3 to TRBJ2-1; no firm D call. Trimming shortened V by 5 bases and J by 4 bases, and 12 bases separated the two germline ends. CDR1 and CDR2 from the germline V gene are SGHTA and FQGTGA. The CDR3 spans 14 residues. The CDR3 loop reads CASSLTTGYNEQFF. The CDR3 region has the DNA TGTGCCAGCAGCCTGACCACCGGTTACAATGAGCAGTTCTTC.

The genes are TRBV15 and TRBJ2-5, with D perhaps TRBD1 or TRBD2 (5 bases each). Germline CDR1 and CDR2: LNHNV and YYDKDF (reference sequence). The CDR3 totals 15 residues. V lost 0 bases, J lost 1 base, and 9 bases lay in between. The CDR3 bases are TGTGCCACCAGCAGAGACCGGGACGCCCAAGAGACCCAGTACTTC. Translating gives CATSRDRDAQETQYF.

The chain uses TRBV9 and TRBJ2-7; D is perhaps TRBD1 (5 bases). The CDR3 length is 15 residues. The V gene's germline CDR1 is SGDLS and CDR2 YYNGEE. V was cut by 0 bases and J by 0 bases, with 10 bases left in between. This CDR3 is CASSVGQSPSYEQYF. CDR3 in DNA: TGTGCCAGCAGCGTAGGACAGTCCCCCTCCTACGAGCAGTACTTC. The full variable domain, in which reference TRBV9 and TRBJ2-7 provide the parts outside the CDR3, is DSGVTQTPKHLITATGQRVTLRCSPRSGDLSVYWYQQSLDQGLQFLIQYYNGEERAKGNILERFSAQQFPDLHSELNLSSLELGDSALYFCASSVGQSPSYEQYFGPGTRLTVT.

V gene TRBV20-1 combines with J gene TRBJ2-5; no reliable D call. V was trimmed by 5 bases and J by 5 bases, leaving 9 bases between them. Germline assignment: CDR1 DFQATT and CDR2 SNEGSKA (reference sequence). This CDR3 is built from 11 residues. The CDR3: CSAHGWETQYF. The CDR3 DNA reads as TGCAGTGCTCACGGGTGGGAGACCCAGTACTTC.

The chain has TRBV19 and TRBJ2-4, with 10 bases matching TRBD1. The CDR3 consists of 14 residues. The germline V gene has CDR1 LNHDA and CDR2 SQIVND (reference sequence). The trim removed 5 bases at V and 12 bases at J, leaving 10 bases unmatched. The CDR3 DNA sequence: TGTGCCAGTAGTTCCGGGACAGGGGCGTCGGCTCAGTACTTC. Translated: CASSSGTGASAQYF.

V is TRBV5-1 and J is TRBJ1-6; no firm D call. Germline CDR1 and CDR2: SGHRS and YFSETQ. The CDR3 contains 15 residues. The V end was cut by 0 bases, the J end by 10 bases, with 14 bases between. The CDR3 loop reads CASSLVEMAKSPLHF. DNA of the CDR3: TGCGCCAGCAGCTTGGTGGAGATGGCGAAGTCACCCCTCCACTTT.

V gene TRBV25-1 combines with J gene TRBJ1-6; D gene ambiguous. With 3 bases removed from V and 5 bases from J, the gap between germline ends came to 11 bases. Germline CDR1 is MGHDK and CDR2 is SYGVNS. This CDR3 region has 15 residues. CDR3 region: CASSDWKAHNSPLHF. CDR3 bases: TGTGCCAGCAGTGATTGGAAGGCTCATAATTCACCCCTCCACTTT.

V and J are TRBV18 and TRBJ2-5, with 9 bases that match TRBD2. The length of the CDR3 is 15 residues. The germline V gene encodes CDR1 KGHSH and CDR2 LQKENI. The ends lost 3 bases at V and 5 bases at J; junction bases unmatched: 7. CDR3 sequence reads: CASSPSAGGLETQYF. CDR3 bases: TGTGCCAGCTCACCTTCAGCGGGGGGACTGGAGACCCAGTACTTC.

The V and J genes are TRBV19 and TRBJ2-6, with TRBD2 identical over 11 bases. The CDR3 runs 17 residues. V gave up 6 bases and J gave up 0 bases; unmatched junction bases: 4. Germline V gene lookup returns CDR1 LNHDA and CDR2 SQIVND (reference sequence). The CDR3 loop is CASSRLAGNSGANVLTF. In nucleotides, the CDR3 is TGTGCCAGTAGCAGACTAGCGGGGAACTCTGGGGCCAACGTCCTGACTTTC.

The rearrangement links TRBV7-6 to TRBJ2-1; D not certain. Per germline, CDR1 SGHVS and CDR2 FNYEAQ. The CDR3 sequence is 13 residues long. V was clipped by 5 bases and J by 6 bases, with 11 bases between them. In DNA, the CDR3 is TGTGCCAGCAGCCCAGGACGGACCAATGAGCAGTTCTTC. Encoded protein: CASSPGRTNEQFF.

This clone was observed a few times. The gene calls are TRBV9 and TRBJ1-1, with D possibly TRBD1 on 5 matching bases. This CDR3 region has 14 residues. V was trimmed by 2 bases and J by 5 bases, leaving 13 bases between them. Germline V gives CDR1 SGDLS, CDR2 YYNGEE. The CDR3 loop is CASSVGQGGTEAFF. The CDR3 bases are TGTGCCAGCAGCGTTGGGCAGGGCGGGACTGAAGCTTTCTTT. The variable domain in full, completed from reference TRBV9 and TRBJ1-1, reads DSGVTQTPKHLITATGQRVTLRCSPRSGDLSVYWYQQSLDQGLQFLIQYYNGEERAKGNILERFSAQQFPDLHSELNLSSLELGDSALYFCASSVGQGGTEAFFGQGTRLTVV.

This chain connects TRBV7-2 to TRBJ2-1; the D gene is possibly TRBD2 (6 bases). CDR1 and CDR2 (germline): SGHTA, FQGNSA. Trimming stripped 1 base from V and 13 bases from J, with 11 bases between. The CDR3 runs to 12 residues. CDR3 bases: TGTGCCAGCAGCTTAGATCGGACTAATCAGTTCTTC. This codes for CASSLDRTNQFF.

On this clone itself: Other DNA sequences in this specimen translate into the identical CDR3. CDR3: CASSLGSRYGYTF. For the CDR3, the DNA is TGTGCCAGCAGCTTAGGTTCACGGTATGGCTACACCTTC. V usage is TRBV7-2 and J usage is TRBJ1-2; D is unclear. The V and J ends lost 1 base and 5 bases respectively, with 8 bases between them. CDR1 is SGHTA and CDR2 is FQGNSA in the germline V gene. This CDR3 spans 13 amino acids.

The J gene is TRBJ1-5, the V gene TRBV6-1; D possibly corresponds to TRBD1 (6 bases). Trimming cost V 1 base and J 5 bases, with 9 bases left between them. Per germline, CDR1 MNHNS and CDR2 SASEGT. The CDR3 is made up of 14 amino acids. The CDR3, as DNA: TGTGCCAGCAGTGAAGTAGGGACATATCAGCCCCAGCATTTT. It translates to CASSEVGTYQPQHF.

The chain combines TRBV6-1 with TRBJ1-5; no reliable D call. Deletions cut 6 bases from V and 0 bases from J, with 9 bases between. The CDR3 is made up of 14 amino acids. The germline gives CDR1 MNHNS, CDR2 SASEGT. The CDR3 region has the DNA TGTGCCAGCAGACCGACGGCTAGCAATCAGCCCCAGCATTTT. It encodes CASRPTASNQPQHF.

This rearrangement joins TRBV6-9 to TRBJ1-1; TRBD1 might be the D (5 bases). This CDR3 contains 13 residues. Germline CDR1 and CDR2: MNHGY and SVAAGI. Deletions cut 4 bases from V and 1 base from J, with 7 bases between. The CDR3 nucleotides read TGTGCCAGCAGTTGGGACGGGAACACTGAAGCTTTCTTT. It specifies CASSWDGNTEAFF.